The 3 T cell receptor beta chains in this list originate from one sample, sequenced in a study of immune evolution from preneoplasia to lung adenocarcinoma. Data came from immunoSEQ multiplex PCR; TCRdb stores just in-frame clones and leaves some out. The sample has some 11,000 clones, roughly 82% seen once. What was sequenced was FFPE minimally invasive lung adenocarcinoma tissue. These receptors originate from a person between 70 and 80 years old with lung adenocarcinoma.

In this sample, this clone turned up once. This chain connects TRBV11-3 to TRBJ1-4, with 10 bases that match TRBD1. The germline V gene encodes CDR1 SGHNT and CDR2 YENEEA. There are 15 residues in the CDR3. V was pared by 5 bases and J by 7 bases, with 7 bases of the junction left unmatched. CDR3 DNA: TGTGCCAGCAGCGCCAGACAGGGGGCAGGTGAAAAACTGTTTTTT. Protein sequence: CASSARQGAGEKLFF.

The chain combines TRBV7-2 with TRBJ1-1; TRBD1 agrees at 9 bases. With 10 bases clipped from V and 4 bases from J, the junction kept 4 bases outside the gene matches. Germline V gene lookup returns CDR1 SGHTA and CDR2 FQGNSA. The CDR3 is made up of 12 amino acids. The CDR3 here is CATRQGGTEAFF. The CDR3 bases are TGTGCCACCCGACAGGGGGGCACTGAAGCTTTCTTT.

This chain joins TRBV11-2 and TRBJ2-1; maybe TRBD2 (5 bases). Germline V gene sequence: CDR1 SGHAT, CDR2 FQNNGV. V lost 4 bases and J 2 bases, leaving 12 bases between the germline ends. This CDR3 has 15 residues. In DNA form, the CDR3 reads TGTGCCAGCAGCTCGTATAACGGGGCCTACAATGAGCAGTTCTTC. Translation gives CASSSYNGAYNEQFF.